The TCR beta chain described here comes from a study of blood T cell repertoires in COVID-19 (dated by TCRdb to about 2020). For the wider study: The collaborator samples originated in the United States, Italy and Spain and spanned the acute and convalescent phases of COVID-19. The repertoires were released in a freely available public database meant as a resource for research on the immune response to SARS-CoV-2. The material from the prospective study consisted of cDNA or gDNA derived from T cells, B-cell-depleted T cells, or PBMCs. Deeply sampled blood TCRbeta repertoires from subjects exposed to, actively infected with, or recovered from COVID-19 were included in the dataset. Where HLA class I and class II types were available, the types were taken from metadata supplied by the sample provider, not from assay-based typing. The sample metadata nearly always contained a de-identified subject ID, COVID-19 status, age in years and sex. The samples were drawn from two sources: the first 160 participants of the ongoing ImmuneRACE study, and approximately 1,300 subjects contributed by 6 global collaborators. Broader findings and caveats from the paper: Clinical and demographic metadata were provided uncurated, with the amount varying by source and participant.

The CDR3 runs 20 residues from the cysteine to the phenylalanine. Just CDR3 DNA is preserved here, 60 bases in frame from base 1. CDR1 and CDR2, per the germline V gene (reference sequence), are LNHNV and YYDKDF. V ends up 5 bases short and J 0 bases short, with an unmatched junction base count of 14. Another Seattle source contributed samples from volunteer blood donors who had recovered from COVID-19. Whole blood was collected in K2EDTA tubes by collaborating institutions according to the institutions' own protocols. For TCRbeta analysis, collaborators shipped samples in one of three forms: frozen whole blood, isolated PBMCs, or DNA extracted from either of those sample types. TCRbeta CDR3 regions were amplified from genomic DNA by means of the immunoSEQ Assay, a bias-controlled multiplex PCR. The paper's data handling went like this. Nucleated cell counts per sample were estimated from amplification of reference gene primers within the assay. Sequence reads were collapsed and filtered to measure the absolute abundance of every unique TCRbeta CDR3 rearrangement. For each sample, productive Simpson clonality was calculated by taking the square root of Simpson's diversity index across productive rearrangements. Imported from immuneACCESS, the table was reduced by TCRdb to in-frame sequences with V and J called. These copies leave out some clones; in studies compared against another copy, an unresolved V gene accounts for under half, and the cause of the remainder is not known. That table supplies the V and J calls and clone size; D and trimming were determined from the DNA. The sample includes hundreds of thousands of clones, with around 86% observed a single time. Clones ranked in the top ten supply around 1.5% of the sample.

As to this clone: Its binding antigen is unknown. There are no base qualities to consult, and no much larger clone falls within one base.

Material: peripheral blood. The clonotype was recovered from a woman in her thirties or forties who had recovered from COVID-19. Rearrangement joined TRBV15 to TRBJ2-1, and 12 junctional nucleotides match TRBD2. The nucleotide sequence is TGTGCCACCAGCGCCTACTGGACTAGCGGGAAACGGAGCTCCTACAATGAGCAGTTCTTC. The resulting protein is CATSAYWTSGKRSSYNEQFF.